This T cell receptor (beta chain) stems from a study of identical twins. V gave up 1 base and J gave up 2 bases; unmatched junction bases: 5. The length of the CDR3 is 17 residues. From germline, CDR1 is KGHDR and CDR2 SFDVKD. This clonotype was counted at least ten times. Each cDNA held unique molecular identifiers, and template switching gave it a universal primer site. TCRdb re-called the 5' RACE reads through MiXCR, storing one row per CDR3 protein. The table includes 150,000 or so distinct CDR3 sequences, roughly 3.5% detected once. Source material: memory T cells sorted from blood. This rearrangement joins TRBV24-1 to TRBJ2-1, with TRBD2 matching over 9 bases. This TCR derives from a man aged 18-30 years in good health. CDR3 residues: CATSDFTLAGAYNEQFF. CDR3 nucleotide sequence: TGTGCCACCAGTGATTTTACTTTAGCGGGAGCCTACAATGAGCAGTTCTTC.